This TCR beta chain comes out of a study of blood T cell repertoires in COVID-19 (dated by TCRdb to 2018 to 2020). Some background on the complete study: Samples covering the acute and convalescent phases of COVID-19 were provided by collaborators in the United States, Italy and Spain. The material from the prospective study consisted of cDNA or gDNA derived from T cells, B-cell-depleted T cells, or PBMCs. Deeply sampled blood TCRbeta repertoires from subjects exposed to, actively infected with, or recovered from COVID-19 were included in the dataset. The repertoires were released in a freely available public database meant as a resource for research on the immune response to SARS-CoV-2. Samples came from the ongoing ImmuneRACE study (first 160 participants) plus 1,254 subjects from 6 global collaborators. The sample metadata nearly always contained a de-identified subject ID, COVID-19 status, age in years and sex. Where available, HLA class I and class II types were obtained from metadata supplied by the sample provider rather than from assay-based typing.

Participants in the prospective study were enrolled through a virtual design, were aged about 18 to 100 years, and lived in roughly 24 United States geographic areas. In the prospective study, participants were assigned to cohorts based on the clinical history participants reported in a screening survey and a study questionnaire. For ImmuneRACE Cohort 3, a participant was defined as recovered based on two consecutive negative NP/OP PCR tests, clearance by a healthcare professional, or resolution of symptoms. Mobile phlebotomists in the prospective study collected whole blood, serum and a nasopharyngeal or oropharyngeal swab from every participant. Over a roughly 2-month period, participants in the prospective study had the option of providing additional blood draws and questionnaires. Blood samples from the prospective study were shipped frozen or at room temperature prior to DNA extraction. What the authors observed across the whole study: How much clinical and demographic metadata was included differed by source and by participant, and the metadata was provided uncurated.

Spanning cysteine to phenylalanine, the CDR3 consists of 15 amino acids. The entry retains the CDR3 DNA only, 45 bases that are in frame from base 1. CDR1 SGHNT and CDR2 YYREEE are derived from the germline V gene (reference sequence). Between the V and J ends, shortened by 0 bases and 4 bases respectively, the junction contains 13 bases. The immunoSEQ Assay, a bias-controlled multiplex PCR, was used to amplify TCRbeta CDR3 regions from genomic DNA. Regarding the original processing steps: The number of nucleated cells in each sample was estimated by amplification of reference gene primers within the assay. To quantify the absolute abundance of each unique TCRbeta CDR3 rearrangement, sequence reads were collapsed and filtered. For each sample, productive Simpson clonality was calculated as the square root of Simpson's diversity index across productive rearrangements. TCRdb limited this immuneACCESS table to in-frame rearrangements with V and J called. A share of clones is missing; checked studies link under half to unresolved V genes, and the rest is unexplained. V and J calls and clone size are copied from that table; D and trimming were computed from the DNA. The sample table records 210,000 or so clones; under 90% of these occur just once. Under 2% of the sample goes to the ten largest clones.

About this clone itself: Its antigen is still unknown. Per-nucleotide qualities are absent, and no much larger clonotype sits a single base away.

This chain joins TRBV5-4 to TRBJ1-2; the D gene is perhaps TRBD1, on 6 matching bases. What was sequenced was PBMCs or T cells enriched from blood (not recorded which). This receptor was identified in a man aged 60-69 years who had recovered from COVID-19. The CDR3 protein: CASSLAVTGTYGYTF. The base sequence is TGTGCCAGCAGCTTGGCCGTGACAGGCACCTATGGCTACACCTTC.